These 28 T cell receptor beta chains originate from one sample sequenced in a study of control samples from healthy donors and cancer patients (dated by TCRdb to 2018 to 2021). The library was built by means of the immunoSEQ multiplex PCR assay. Imported from immuneACCESS, the table was reduced by TCRdb to in-frame sequences with V and J called. These copies leave out some clones; in studies compared against another copy, an unresolved V gene accounts for under half, and the cause of the remainder is not known. Here the sample has roughly 100,000 clones; 80% to 90% occur a single time. The ten largest clones represent roughly 19% of the sample. Sequencing used PBMCs. All receptors come from a man aged 55 to 70 with lung cancer.

The chain employs TRBV9 and TRBJ1-2; D is possibly TRBD1 (6 bases). The germline CDR1 and CDR2 sequences are SGDLS and YYNGEE. The CDR3 loop spans 15 amino acids. V lost 3 bases, J lost 4 bases, and 16 bases lay in between. The CDR3 coding sequence is TGTGCCAGCAGCGCCACACCGGACAGCATCTATGGCTACACCTTC. Its translation: CASSATPDSIYGYTF.

This clone has more than one count but fewer than ten. The chain carries TRBV4-1 and TRBJ1-2; 7 nucleotides agree with TRBD1. The V segment lost 0 bases and the J segment 10 bases; nucleotides outside the gene matches: 17. The germline CDR1 and CDR2 sequences are MGHRA and YSYEKL. CDR3 length equals 17 residues. The CDR3 bases are TGCGCCAGCAGCCAAGAGCCGCGATTAATGACAGGGAGAGACTACACCTTC. It encodes CASSQEPRLMTGRDYTF.

The chain links TRBV7-2 to TRBJ1-5, with 8 bases aligning to TRBD1. The CDR3 runs to 14 residues. CDR1 and CDR2 (germline): SGHTA, FQGNSA. Losses at the gene ends were 2 bases for V and 5 bases for J; bases not matched to a gene: 2. This CDR3 is CASSLKTGDQPQHF. The CDR3 DNA sequence: TGTGCCAGCAGCTTAAAGACAGGGGATCAGCCCCAGCATTTT.

The gene calls are TRBV27 and TRBJ2-4; the D call may be TRBD1 or TRBD2 (5 bases each). In germline, CDR1 is MNHEY, CDR2 SMNVEV (reference sequence). Trimming pared 5 bases from V and 5 bases from J, leaving 16 bases between. The length of the CDR3 is 15 residues. CDR3 residues: CASSLRPGRQNIQYF. As DNA, the CDR3 is TGTGCCAGCAGTCTCCGCCCGGGGCGCCAAAACATTCAGTACTTC.

This rearrangement joins TRBV11-2 to TRBJ2-7; D is perhaps TRBD1 (5 bases). The CDR3 spans 14 residues. Trimming pared 2 bases from V and 0 bases from J, leaving 8 bases between. Germline V gene data show CDR1 as SGHAT and CDR2 as FQNNGV. The DNA for the CDR3 is TGTGCCAGCAGCTTAACAGGTAGCTCCTACGAGCAGTACTTC. This gives the protein CASSLTGSSYEQYF.

The chain uses TRBV7-9 and TRBJ2-5; D might be TRBD2 (6 bases). The V gene's germline CDR1 is SEHNR and CDR2 FQNEAQ (reference sequence). The CDR3 length is 13 residues. The V and J ends lost 5 bases and 5 bases respectively, with 12 bases between them. The CDR3 loop reads CASSRSGEETQYF. The CDR3 DNA sequence: TGTGCCAGCAGCCGCTCGGGAGAGGAGACCCAGTACTTC.

The V call is TRBV5-1, the J call TRBJ2-3; no reliable D call. The CDR3 consists of 15 residues. Deletions cut 0 bases from V and 1 base from J, with 9 bases between. In germline, CDR1 is SGHRS, CDR2 YFSETQ. The CDR3 nucleotides are TGCGCCAGCAGCTTGGAAATCAAGGGCACAGATACGCAGTATTTT. This codes for CASSLEIKGTDTQYF.

The gene calls are TRBV2 and TRBJ2-7; maybe TRBD1 (7 bases). In germline, CDR1 is SNHLY, CDR2 FYNNEI. This CDR3 has 15 residues. V was cut by 6 bases and J by 0 bases, with 15 bases left in between. The CDR3 DNA sequence: TGTGCCAGCAGGGAGGGACAGCAATTCTCCTACGAGCAGTACTTC. It translates to CASREGQQFSYEQYF.

CDR3 in DNA: TGTGCCAGCAGCCTGGGACAGCTTAACACAGATACGCAGTATTTT. Protein product: CASSLGQLNTDTQYF. This rearrangement joins TRBV5-5 to TRBJ2-3; 7 nucleotides agree with TRBD1. CDR1 SGHKS and CDR2 YYEKEE come from the germline V gene (reference sequence). V lost 4 bases, J lost 2 bases, and 7 bases stayed unmatched. This CDR3 has 15 amino acids.

V is TRBV14 and J is TRBJ2-2, with TRBD1 matching over 11 bases. The CDR3 sequence is 16 residues long. Germline CDR1 and CDR2: SGHDN and FVKESK. J gave up 4 bases and V 4 bases, and 5 bases lay outside the gene matches. CDR3 protein: CASSPDRGQITGELFF. CDR3 nucleotide sequence: TGTGCCAGCAGCCCGGACAGGGGGCAGATCACCGGGGAGCTGTTTTTT.

The V call is TRBV6-5, the J call TRBJ1-2, with a possible D match to TRBD1 (6 bases). Trimming stripped 6 bases from V and 7 bases from J, with 15 bases between. The CDR3 is 13 amino acids. Germline V gene sequence: CDR1 MNHEY, CDR2 SVGAGI. The CDR3 bases are TGTGCCAGCAGATTACAGGGTTTATCTGGCTACACCTTC. Protein: CASRLQGLSGYTF.

The gene calls are TRBV10-1 and TRBJ2-5; the D is unclear. CDR1 and CDR2 from the germline V gene are WNHNN and SYGVQD (reference sequence). The ends were cut back, 6 bases at V and 1 base at J, with 9 bases in the middle. There are 13 residues in the CDR3. CDR3 residues: CASSLTLQETQYF. The DNA of the CDR3 is TGCGCCAGCAGCTTGACCCTCCAAGAGACCCAGTACTTC.

The sample holds a few counts of this clone. The CDR3 loop reads CATGSRYNEQFF. The CDR3 nucleotides are TGTGCCACCGGAAGTCGATACAATGAGCAGTTCTTC. J is TRBJ2-1 and V is TRBV24-1; D not certain. The length of the CDR3 is 12 residues. The germline V and J ends were trimmed by 9 bases and 4 bases, with 9 bases remaining between them. Germline V lookup: CDR1 KGHDR, CDR2 SFDVKD.

CDR3 nucleotide sequence: TGTGCCAGCAGTGGTTGGACAGGGGAGGCGAACACCGGGGAGCTGTTTTTT. Its translation is CASSGWTGEANTGELFF. V is TRBV25-1 and J is TRBJ2-2; 9 bases are shared with TRBD1. This CDR3 is 17 amino acids long. After removal of 4 bases from V and 0 bases from J, the junction contained 6 bases not matched to a gene. CDR1 and CDR2 (germline): MGHDK, SYGVNS.

This chain connects TRBV2 to TRBJ1-4; D not certain. Trimming left V 1 base short and J 6 bases short, with 12 bases between. Per germline, CDR1 SNHLY and CDR2 FYNNEI. The CDR3 runs 15 residues. The CDR3: CASSEVGPGDEKLFF. CDR3 nucleotide sequence: TGTGCCAGCAGTGAAGTGGGCCCTGGAGATGAAAAACTGTTTTTT.

Only one count was recorded for this clone. The chain carries TRBV10-3 and TRBJ1-4; a possible D gene is TRBD1 (5 bases). V gave up 6 bases and J gave up 3 bases, with 11 bases separating them. This CDR3 contains 14 residues. Germline loops: CDR1 ENHRY, CDR2 SYGVKD. Here the CDR3 DNA reads TGTGCCATCAGCTCGACAGTCCCTAATGAAAAACTGTTTTTT. Translation gives CAISSTVPNEKLFF.

Turning to this clone: One end of the junction fails to match germline, which may point to a read error. The genes are TRBV19 and TRBJ1-2; possibly TRBD1 for D (6 bases). The CDR3 totals 13 residues. Germline lookup yields CDR1 LNHDA and CDR2 SQIVND (reference sequence). The CDR3 protein is CASSRSAGAPSNF. CDR3 nucleotides: TGTGCCAGTTCGAGAAGCGCAGGGGCACCATCGAACTTC.

This chain joins TRBV5-1 and TRBJ2-1; 10 nucleotides match TRBD1. Germline CDR1 reads SGHRS; CDR2 reads YFSETQ. V was pared by 4 bases and J by 3 bases, with 7 bases of the junction left unmatched. This CDR3 has 16 amino acids. CDR3 DNA sequence: TGCGCCAGCAGCGAAGGGACAGGGGAGAACTACAATGAGCAGTTCTTC. It yields the protein CASSEGTGENYNEQFF. The whole variable domain, remainder taken from reference TRBV5-1 and TRBJ2-1, is KAGVTQTPRYLIKTRGQQVTLSCSPISGHRSVSWYQQTPGQGLQFLFEYFSETQRNKGNFPGRFSGRQFSNSRSEMNVSTLELGDSALYLCASSEGTGENYNEQFFGPGTRLTVL.

The rearrangement links TRBV6-4 to TRBJ2-2, with D maybe TRBD2 (5 bases). CDR3 length equals 13 residues. Per the germline V gene, CDR1 is MRHNA and CDR2 is SNTAGT. Deletions cut 4 bases from V and 7 bases from J, with 10 bases between. CDR3 coding DNA: TGTGCCAGCAGTGTGGAGGAAGACGGGGAGCTGTTTTTT. Its translation: CASSVEEDGELFF.

This clone has only one observation. This CDR3 reads CASSVDTGWGGYTF. The CDR3 DNA reads TGTGCCAGCAGCGTAGATACGGGTTGGGGAGGCTACACCTTC. The V gene is TRBV9, the J gene TRBJ1-2; D unresolved. Trimming took 0 bases from V and 8 from J, leaving 14 bases between them. CDR1 and CDR2 from the germline V gene are SGDLS and YYNGEE. The CDR3 sequence is 14 residues long.

This sequence joins TRBV6-5 and TRBJ2-2; D is undetermined. The germline V gene encodes CDR1 MNHEY and CDR2 SVGAGI. The germline V and J ends were trimmed by 2 bases and 4 bases, with 11 bases remaining between them. CDR3 length: 15 residues. CDR3 region: CASSYGSQFTGELFF. DNA for the CDR3: TGTGCCAGCAGTTACGGTAGCCAGTTCACCGGGGAGCTGTTTTTT.

This chain uses TRBV4-2 with TRBJ2-3; the match to TRBD2 covers 10 bases. There are 17 residues in the CDR3. The J segment lost 3 bases and the V segment lost 0 bases, leaving 6 bases of the junction unmatched. CDR1 LGHNA and CDR2 YNFKEQ come from the germline V gene. The CDR3 DNA reads as TGTGCCAGCAGCCAAGATTGGCCTAGCGGGGGAACAGATACGCAGTATTTT. Protein product: CASSQDWPSGGTDTQYF.

In its sample, this clone was seen once. This sequence joins TRBV27 and TRBJ2-1; D is tentatively TRBD1 or TRBD2 (6 bases each). V shed 0 bases and J shed 2 bases, with 11 bases lying between them. The germline V gene encodes CDR1 MNHEY and CDR2 SMNVEV (reference sequence). The CDR3 spans 16 residues. CDR3 amino acids: CASSLSSGEAYNEQFF. The DNA for the CDR3 is TGTGCCAGCAGTTTATCCTCAGGGGAGGCCTACAATGAGCAGTTCTTC.

This chain connects TRBV5-8 to TRBJ1-2, with 8 bases aligning to TRBD1. V lost 5 bases and J lost 7; bases outside the gene matches: 7. Germline assignment: CDR1 SGHTS and CDR2 YDEGEE. CDR3 length: 13 amino acids. CDR3: CASSLGQGGGYTF. CDR3 coding DNA: TGTGCCAGCAGTCTTGGACAGGGCGGTGGCTACACCTTC.

This clone has at least ten counts. The gene calls are TRBV25-1 and TRBJ1-1; 7 bases align to TRBD1. Trimming cost V 3 bases and J 0 bases; bases outside gene matches: 10. CDR3 length equals 17 residues. The germline V gene encodes CDR1 MGHDK and CDR2 SYGVNS. The CDR3 DNA is TGTGCCAGCAGTGACTCGGACAGGCGAACGTTGAACACTGAAGCTTTCTTT. Residues: CASSDSDRRTLNTEAFF.

This CDR3 reads CASSLAGDYGYTF. CDR3 bases: TGCGCCAGCAGCTTGGCTGGGGACTATGGCTACACCTTC. The V call is TRBV5-1, the J call TRBJ1-2; D gene ambiguous. CDR3 size: 13 residues. V lost 0 bases and J lost 3, with 6 bases in between. CDR1 and CDR2 (germline): SGHRS, YFSETQ.

The chain combines TRBV4-1 with TRBJ2-2; 10 bases align to TRBD1. CDR3 length: 18 amino acids. Germline lookup yields CDR1 MGHRA and CDR2 YSYEKL. The ends lost 0 bases at V and 5 bases at J; junction bases unmatched: 9. In nucleotides, the CDR3 is TGCGCCAGCAGCCAAGAAAGGATTGCGGGACAGGGGACCGGGGAGCTGTTTTTT. It specifies CASSQERIAGQGTGELFF.

This chain links TRBV2 with TRBJ2-2; D remains unclear. The CDR3 runs to 12 residues. The ends were cut back, 7 bases at V and 7 bases at J, with 10 bases in the middle. CDR1 and CDR2 (germline): SNHLY, FYNNEI. CDR3 sequence: CASTVRVGELFF. Written as DNA, the CDR3 is TGTGCCAGCACGGTCCGGGTCGGGGAGCTGTTTTTT.